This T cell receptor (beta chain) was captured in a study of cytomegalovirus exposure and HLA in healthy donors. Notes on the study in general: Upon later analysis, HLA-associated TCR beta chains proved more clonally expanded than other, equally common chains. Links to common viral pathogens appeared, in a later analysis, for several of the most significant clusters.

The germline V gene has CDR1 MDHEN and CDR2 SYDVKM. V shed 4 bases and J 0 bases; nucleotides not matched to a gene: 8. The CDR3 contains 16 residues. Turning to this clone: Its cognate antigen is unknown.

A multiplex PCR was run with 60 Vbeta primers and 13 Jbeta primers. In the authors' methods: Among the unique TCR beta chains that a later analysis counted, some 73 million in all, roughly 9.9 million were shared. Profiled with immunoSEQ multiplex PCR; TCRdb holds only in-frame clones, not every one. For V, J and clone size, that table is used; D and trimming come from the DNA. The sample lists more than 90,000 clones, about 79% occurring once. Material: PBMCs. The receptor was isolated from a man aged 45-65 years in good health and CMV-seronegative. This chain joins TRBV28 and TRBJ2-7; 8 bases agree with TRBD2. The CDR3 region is CASSSPILAVSYEQYF. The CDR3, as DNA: TGTGCCAGCAGTTCCCCCATACTAGCGGTCTCCTACGAGCAGTACTTC. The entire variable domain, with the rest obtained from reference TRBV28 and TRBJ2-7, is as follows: DVKVTQSSRYLVKRTGEKVFLECVQDMDHENMFWYRQDPGLGLRLIYFSYDVKMKEKGDIPEGYSVSREKKERFSLILESASTNQTSMYLCASSSPILAVSYEQYFGPGTRLTVT.